This TCR beta chain was sequenced during a study of OX40 agonist ivuxolimab in advanced cancers. Overall study context: Males comprised about 84% of the group, whose mean age was approximately 60 years (range roughly 23 to 80).

Broader study findings: Clonal expansion was among the lowest in partial responders at 0.1-3.0 mg/kg, especially CD8+. Within 6 weeks, CD4+ and CD8+ blood T cells expanded clonally at 0.1 to 3.0 mg/kg.

Prior autoimmune disease or systemic immunosuppression barred patients. Concerning this clone: Its antigen is undetermined.

V lost 3 bases and J lost 3, with 12 bases in between. The CDR3 spans 14 residues. CDR1 is SGHTA, CDR2 FQGNSA, per germline. TCRdb's copy holds only in-frame clones and misses some; the assay was immunoSEQ multiplex PCR. The table has 50,000 to 65,000 clones, roughly 82% seen once. Specimen: CD4+ or CD8+ T cells sorted from blood, collected in a trial of the OX40 agonist ivuxolimab. This sequence joins TRBV7-2 and TRBJ2-7; possible D gene TRBD2, 5 bases. This receptor was obtained from an adult with an advanced solid tumor such as melanoma, head and neck, liver or kidney cancer. This chain's CDR3 is CASSLDSVNYEQYF. In DNA form, the CDR3 reads TGTGCCAGCAGCTTGGATAGCGTGAACTACGAGCAGTACTTC.